The clone carrying this T cell receptor (beta chain) has just one count. Germline CDR1 reads SEHNR; CDR2 reads FQNEAQ (reference sequence). The CDR3 contains 16 residues. V was pared by 2 bases and J by 7 bases, with 8 bases of the junction left unmatched. The data originate from a study of cytomegalovirus exposure and HLA in healthy donors. 60 Vbeta and 13 Jbeta primers were used in PCR. Profiled with immunoSEQ multiplex PCR; TCRdb holds only in-frame clones, not every one. The top ten hold around 8.6% of the sample, which has 200,000 to 250,000 clones, 70% to 90% seen once. This chain joins TRBV7-9 and TRBJ1-2; 12 bases line up with TRBD1. Sequences were obtained from PBMCs. The sequence came from a woman aged 55 to 70 in good health and CMV-seropositive. CDR3 loop: CASSLPSGTGGTGYTF. CDR3 coding DNA: TGTGCCAGCAGCTTACCTTCCGGGACAGGGGGCACTGGCTACACCTTC. Filled out from reference TRBV7-9 and TRBJ1-2, the complete variable domain reads DTGVSQNPRHKITKRGQNVTFRCDPISEHNRLYWYRQTLGQGPEFLTYFQNEAQLEKSRLLSDRFSAERPKGSFSTLEIQRTEQGDSAMYLCASSLPSGTGGTGYTFGSGTRLTVV.